The source of this T cell receptor beta chain is a study of T-cell memory formation after mild COVID-19. V shed 0 bases and J shed 8 bases, with 7 bases lying between them. The CDR3 is 13 amino acids. Germline loops: CDR1 LGHNA, CDR2 YNFKEQ. One entry per CDR3 protein results from TCRdb running MiXCR on the 5' RACE reads. The sample consists of about 430,000 distinct CDR3 sequences, roughly 18% of them appearing once. The sequenced sample consisted of PBMCs or a T cell subset sorted from them (not recorded which). The TCR sequence derives from a man between 18 and 29 years old who had mild COVID-19 (a few samples of this study predate the infection). Cell type and time point are not known. The rearrangement links TRBV4-2 to TRBJ2-2; D call uncertain. In DNA, the CDR3 is TGTGCCAGCAGCCAAGATTACGAAGGGGAGCTGTTTTTT. Translating gives CASSQDYEGELFF.